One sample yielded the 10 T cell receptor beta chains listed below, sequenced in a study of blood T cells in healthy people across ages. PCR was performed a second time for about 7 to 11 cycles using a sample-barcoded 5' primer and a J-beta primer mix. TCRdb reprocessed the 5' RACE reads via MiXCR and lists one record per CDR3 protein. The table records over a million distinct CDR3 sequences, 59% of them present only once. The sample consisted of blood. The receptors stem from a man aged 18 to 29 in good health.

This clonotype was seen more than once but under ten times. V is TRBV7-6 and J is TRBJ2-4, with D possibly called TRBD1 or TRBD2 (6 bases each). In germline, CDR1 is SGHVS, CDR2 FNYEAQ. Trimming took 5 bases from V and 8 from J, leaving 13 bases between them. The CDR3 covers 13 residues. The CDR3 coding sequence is TGTGCCAGCAGCCCTGGAGGGGGTGACATTCAGTACTTC. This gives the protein CASSPGGGDIQYF.

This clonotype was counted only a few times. The CDR3 loop is CASSPDLHGDYEQYF. CDR3 coding DNA: TGCGCCAGCAGCCCCGACTTACATGGGGACTACGAGCAGTACTTC. This chain uses TRBV4-3 with TRBJ2-7; D unresolved. The CDR3 contains 15 residues. The ends were cut back, 4 bases at V and 3 bases at J, with 16 bases in the middle. CDR1 is LGHNA and CDR2 is YSLEER in the germline V gene.

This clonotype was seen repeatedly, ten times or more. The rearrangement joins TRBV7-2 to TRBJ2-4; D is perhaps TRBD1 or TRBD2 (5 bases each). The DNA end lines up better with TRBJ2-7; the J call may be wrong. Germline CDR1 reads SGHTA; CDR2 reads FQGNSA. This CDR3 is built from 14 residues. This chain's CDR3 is CASSLPGTGYEQYF. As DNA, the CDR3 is TGTGCCAGCAGCTTACCCGGGACGGGCTACGAGCAGTACTTC.

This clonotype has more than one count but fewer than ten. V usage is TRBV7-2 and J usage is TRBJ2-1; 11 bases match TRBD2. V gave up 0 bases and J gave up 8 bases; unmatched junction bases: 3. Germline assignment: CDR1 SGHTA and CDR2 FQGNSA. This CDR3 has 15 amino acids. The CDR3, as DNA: TGTGCCAGCAGCTTAGCCACTAGCGGGAGCGATGAGCAGTTCTTC. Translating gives CASSLATSGSDEQFF.

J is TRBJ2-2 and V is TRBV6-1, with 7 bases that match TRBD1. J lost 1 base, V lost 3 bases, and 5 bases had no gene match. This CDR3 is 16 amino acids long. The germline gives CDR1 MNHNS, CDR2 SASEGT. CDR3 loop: CASSDFPGGNTGELFF. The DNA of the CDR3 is TGTGCCAGCAGTGACTTCCCAGGGGGGAACACCGGGGAGCTGTTTTTT.

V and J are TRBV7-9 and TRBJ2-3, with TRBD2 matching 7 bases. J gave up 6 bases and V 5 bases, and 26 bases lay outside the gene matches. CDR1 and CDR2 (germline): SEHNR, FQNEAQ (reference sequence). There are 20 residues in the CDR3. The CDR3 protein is CASSPKQVFSGPPKGDTQYF. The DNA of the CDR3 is TGTGCCAGCAGCCCAAAGCAGGTTTTTAGCGGGCCCCCAAAGGGCGATACGCAGTATTTT.

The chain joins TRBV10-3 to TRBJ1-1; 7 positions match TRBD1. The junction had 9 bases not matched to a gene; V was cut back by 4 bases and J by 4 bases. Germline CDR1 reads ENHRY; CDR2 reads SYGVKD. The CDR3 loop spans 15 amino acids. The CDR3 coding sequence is TGTGCCATCAGTGTTGAGGGGGCGATGGGCACTGAAGCTTTCTTT. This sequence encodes CAISVEGAMGTEAFF.

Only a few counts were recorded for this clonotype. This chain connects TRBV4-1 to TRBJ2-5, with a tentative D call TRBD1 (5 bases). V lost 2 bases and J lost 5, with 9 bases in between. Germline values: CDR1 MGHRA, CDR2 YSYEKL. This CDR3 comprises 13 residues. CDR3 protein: CASSQLGRETQYF. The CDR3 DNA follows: TGCGCCAGCAGCCAATTGGGGCGGGAGACCCAGTACTTC.

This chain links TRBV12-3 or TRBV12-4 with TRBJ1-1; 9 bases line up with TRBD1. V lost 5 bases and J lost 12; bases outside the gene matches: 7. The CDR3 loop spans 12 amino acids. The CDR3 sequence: CASSRRDRVTFF. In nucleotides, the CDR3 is TGTGCCAGCAGTCGTCGGGACAGGGTAACTTTCTTT.

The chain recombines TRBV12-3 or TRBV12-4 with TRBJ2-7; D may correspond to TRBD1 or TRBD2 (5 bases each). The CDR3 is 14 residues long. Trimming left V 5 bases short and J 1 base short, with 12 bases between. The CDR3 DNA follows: TGTGCCAGCAGTACGACAGAGGGTTCCTACGAGCAGTACTTC. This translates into CASSTTEGSYEQYF.